The 8 T cell receptor beta chains given below trace back to one sample, sequenced in a study of CXCR3-negative and CXCR3-positive naive CD8 T cells. Study-wide results and limits: TRB CDR3 hydrophobicity was greater in CXCR3-positive naive cells than in CXCR3-negative naive cells.

Their specific antigens are unknown. Libraries of TRB cDNA were made by 5' RACE and carried UMIs. One entry per CDR3 protein, without DNA, is what TCRdb gives after re-calling the 5' RACE reads. The repertoire table contains around 95,000 distinct CDR3 sequences. What was sequenced was naive CXCR3+ CD8+ T cells from blood. The subset here: CD45RO-CCR7+CD27+CD95- naive CD8+ T cells expressing CXCR3 (TNR3+). These TCRs come from a human donor in good health. Some clones in this sample may be carry-over from other donors' samples.

The genes are TRBV20-1 and TRBJ1-1; TCRdb picks TRBD1, but there is no DNA to check that call. Germline V gives CDR1 DFQATT, CDR2 SNEGSKA (reference sequence). The length of the CDR3 is 13 residues. The CDR3 sequence is CSVQGQGTTEAFF.

The V gene is TRBV19, the J gene TRBJ1-5. This CDR3 contains 12 residues. Germline V CDR1 and CDR2: LNHDA, SQIVND (reference sequence). CDR3 amino acids: CASSIGLQPQHF.

The CDR3 reads CASSDSNRGLYNEQFF. This chain links TRBV6-4 with TRBJ2-1. Germline CDR1 is MRHNA and CDR2 is SNTAGT. The CDR3 sequence is 16 residues long.

This rearrangement joins TRBV28 to TRBJ2-7; TCRdb proposes TRBD1, but this gene call is untestable without DNA. The CDR3 totals 16 residues. Germline V gene lookup returns CDR1 MDHEN and CDR2 SYDVKM. This CDR3 is CASRPRQTGYSYEQYF.

V is TRBV20-1 and J is TRBJ2-1; the D gene TCRdb calls, TRBD2, cannot be checked with no DNA. Germline V gene data show CDR1 as DFQATT and CDR2 as SNEGSKA (reference sequence). CDR3 length: 15 residues. CDR3 sequence: CSADVLAGFYNEQFF.

V is TRBV18 and J is TRBJ2-7. The CDR3 is 15 amino acids. Germline CDR1 and CDR2: KGHSH and LQKENI. Here the CDR3 reads CASSPPAASTYEQYF.

This CDR3 reads CASSSYRELVDEQFF. This chain links TRBV5-6 with TRBJ2-1; TCRdb's D call, TRBD1, is unchecked because there is no DNA. The length of the CDR3 is 15 residues. Germline V gene sequence: CDR1 SGHDT, CDR2 YYEEEE.

The genes are TRBV7-9 and TRBJ2-5; TCRdb indicates TRBD2, and absent DNA this call remains unverified. CDR3 length: 14 residues. CDR1 is SEHNR, CDR2 FQNEAQ, per germline (reference sequence). The CDR3 protein is CASSLAGPQETQYF.